The 18 T cell receptor beta chains below come from one sample, sequenced in a study of response to subunit inactivated influenza vaccine. Each CDR3 protein gets one entry after TCRdb re-called the RT-PCR reads with MiXCR. The sample holds about half a million distinct CDR3 sequences, about 25% seen once. Sequencing was performed on CD4+ T cells sorted from PBMCs, taken roughly 5 days after vaccination. These receptors came from a middle-aged man who received an inactivated influenza vaccine.

V is TRBV7-2 and J is TRBJ2-1; the match to TRBD2 covers 8 bases. The V gene's germline CDR1 is SGHTA and CDR2 FQGNSA. Trimming removed 4 bases from V and 8 bases from J; junction bases left unmatched: 4. This CDR3 has 13 residues. The CDR3 DNA is TGTGCCAGCAGCTCCAGCGGGAGCTATGAGCAGTTCTTC. Protein product: CASSSSGSYEQFF.

The chain joins TRBV19 to TRBJ2-2; TRBD1 is a possible D gene (6 bases). Trimming left V 9 bases short and J 4 bases short, with 18 bases between. This CDR3 has 15 amino acids. Germline V gives CDR1 LNHDA, CDR2 SQIVND (reference sequence). The CDR3 sequence: CASRGNSVSTGELFF. The CDR3 region has the DNA TGTGCCAGCAGGGGAAATTCTGTGAGCACCGGGGAGCTGTTTTTT.

V usage is TRBV7-3 and J usage is TRBJ2-1; D might be TRBD2 (6 bases). CDR1 is SGHTA and CDR2 is FQGTGA in the germline V gene. The V end lost 5 bases, the J end lost 6 bases, and 17 bases lay between the germline ends. The CDR3 spans 15 residues. The CDR3 DNA follows: TGTGCCAGCAGCCCGGGACTGGGTCAAATCAATGAGCAGTTCTTC. It is translated as CASSPGLGQINEQFF.

The V and J genes are TRBV7-2 and TRBJ2-2; D is unclear. CDR1 and CDR2 (germline): SGHTA, FQGNSA. This CDR3 comprises 13 residues. With 5 bases removed from V and 7 bases from J, the gap between germline ends came to 11 bases. The DNA for the CDR3 is TGTGCCAGCAGCCGAGACTGGTACGGGGAGCTGTTTTTT. As protein: CASSRDWYGELFF.

In its sample, this clonotype was seen a few times. The chain joins TRBV12-3 or TRBV12-4 to TRBJ2-1; 11 bases agree with TRBD1. V shed 5 bases, J shed 7 bases, and the junction held 7 bases outside the gene matches. The length of the CDR3 is 15 residues. The CDR3 spells CASSPRGTGGNEQFF. The CDR3 DNA sequence: TGTGCCAGCAGTCCCCGGGGGACAGGGGGTAATGAGCAGTTCTTC.

The V call is TRBV29-1, the J call TRBJ2-7, with 7 bases fitting TRBD2. Germline V gene sequence: CDR1 SQVTM, CDR2 ANQGSEA. The CDR3 extends over 13 amino acids. Germline trimming cut 4 bases from V and 4 bases from J; bases unmatched to any gene: 7. As DNA, the CDR3 is TGCAGCGTTGGCGAGGGGAGGGCTTACGAGCAGTACTTC. Translating it yields CSVGEGRAYEQYF.

The chain recombines TRBV20-1 with TRBJ2-1, with 11 bases identical to TRBD2. This CDR3 contains 15 residues. CDR1 and CDR2 from the germline V gene are DFQATT and SNEGSKA (reference sequence). J lost 1 base, V lost 6 bases, and 5 bases had no gene match. The CDR3 coding sequence is TGCAGTGCCGGAGGGACTAGCGGATCCTACAATGAGCAGTTCTTC. Translation: CSAGGTSGSYNEQFF.

CDR3 DNA: TGTGCCAGCAGGCTAGCGGGAGGAGTCCATGAGCAGTTCTTC. This translates into CASRLAGGVHEQFF. The chain is built from TRBV6-2 or TRBV6-3 and TRBJ2-1, with 11 bases identical to TRBD2. V gave up 6 bases and J gave up 8 bases; unmatched junction bases: 6. Germline loops: CDR1 MNHEY, CDR2 SVGEGT. This CDR3 is built from 14 residues.

CDR3 residues: CSAVRTGTGRTGELFF. CDR3 bases: TGCAGTGCCGTCCGAACCGGGACAGGCCGCACCGGGGAGCTGTTTTTT. V is TRBV20-1 and J is TRBJ2-2; the match to TRBD1 covers 8 bases. Trimming cost V 6 bases and J 4 bases; bases outside gene matches: 13. This CDR3 is 16 amino acids long. Germline assignment: CDR1 DFQATT and CDR2 SNEGSKA (reference sequence).

This chain joins TRBV2 and TRBJ1-5; TRBD1 is a possible D gene (5 bases). Trimming left V 6 bases short and J 0 bases short, with 15 bases between. Germline V CDR1 and CDR2: SNHLY, FYNNEI. The CDR3 has 16 amino acids. The chain's CDR3 is CASSDTGLYSNQPQHF. The CDR3 nucleotides read TGTGCCAGCAGCGATACAGGTCTATATAGCAATCAGCCCCAGCATTTT.

The CDR3 reads CASSLVGSTRYSYEQYF. CDR3 coding DNA: TGTGCCAGCAGCTTAGTAGGCTCGACTCGATACTCCTACGAGCAGTACTTC. J is TRBJ2-7 and V is TRBV7-2; D unresolved. The CDR3 totals 17 residues. The V gene lost 1 base and the J gene lost 0 bases, with 16 bases spanning the gap. Germline CDR1 is SGHTA and CDR2 is FQGNSA.

This clonotype was observed many times. The chain joins TRBV20-1 to TRBJ2-7, with D possibly TRBD1 on 5 matching bases. Germline-derived CDR1 and CDR2 are DFQATT and SNEGSKA (reference sequence). Trimming stripped 5 bases from V and 2 bases from J, with 13 bases between. The CDR3 has 13 residues. CDR3 nucleotides: TGCAGTGCTCCCGTGGGGCAGACCTACGAGCAGTACTTC. The encoded protein is CSAPVGQTYEQYF.

This clonotype was counted only a few times. The chain has TRBV9 and TRBJ2-3, with D perhaps TRBD2 (5 bases). CDR1 and CDR2 (germline): SGDLS, YYNGEE. There are 13 residues in the CDR3. V was cut by 4 bases and J by 10 bases, with 16 bases left in between. DNA of the CDR3: TGTGCCAGCAGCCTCCCCCCTACCGGGGCGCAGTATTTT. Its translation: CASSLPPTGAQYF. The full variable domain, its missing parts supplied by reference TRBV9 and TRBJ2-3, is DSGVTQTPKHLITATGQRVTLRCSPRSGDLSVYWYQQSLDQGLQFLIQYYNGEERAKGNILERFSAQQFPDLHSELNLSSLELGDSALYFCASSLPPTGAQYFGPGTRLTVL.

This clonotype was seen a few times. V usage is TRBV12-3 or TRBV12-4 and J usage is TRBJ2-4; perhaps TRBD1 as D (6 bases). V dropped 7 bases and J dropped 6 bases, with 16 bases sitting between them. There are 14 residues in the CDR3. The CDR3 loop reads CASTGRQDRNIQYF. The CDR3 DNA follows: TGTGCCAGCACCGGGCGACAGGACCGAAACATTCAGTACTTC.

This sequence joins TRBV6-2 or TRBV6-3 and TRBJ2-2; D is perhaps TRBD1 (6 bases). V lost 0 bases and J 3 bases, leaving 8 bases between the germline ends. The CDR3 has 15 residues. The V gene's germline CDR1 is MNHEY and CDR2 SVGEGT. CDR3 sequence reads: CASSYSRTDTGELFF. The CDR3 DNA reads TGTGCCAGCAGTTACTCAAGGACAGACACCGGGGAGCTGTTTTTT.

V gene TRBV11-2 combines with J gene TRBJ2-4; 8 nucleotides align to TRBD2. The junction had 12 bases not matched to a gene; V was cut back by 5 bases and J by 0 bases. This CDR3 contains 18 residues. Per germline, CDR1 SGHAT and CDR2 FQNNGV. The CDR3 DNA reads TGTGCCAGCAGCCTTACACAAACTAGCGGTATAGCCAAAAACATTCAGTACTTC. It yields the protein CASSLTQTSGIAKNIQYF.

This clonotype has only a few counts. The chain combines TRBV5-1 with TRBJ2-7, with D possibly matching TRBD2 (6 bases). The germline V gene encodes CDR1 SGHRS and CDR2 YFSETQ. The V end was cut by 2 bases, the J end by 7 bases, with 25 bases between. This CDR3 comprises 17 residues. In DNA, the CDR3 is TGCGCCAGCAGCTTAGGACGACTACTAGCAGCGAGGGGAGAGCAGTACTTC. This codes for CASSLGRLLAARGEQYF.

The chain links TRBV10-3 to TRBJ2-3; D perhaps matches TRBD2 (5 bases). From germline, CDR1 is ENHRY and CDR2 SYGVKD. The CDR3 spans 13 residues. Trimming cost V 6 bases and J 0 bases, with 7 bases left between them. The CDR3 nucleotides are TGTGCCATCAGGCCGGGGAGCACAGATACGCAGTATTTT. Its translation: CAIRPGSTDTQYF.